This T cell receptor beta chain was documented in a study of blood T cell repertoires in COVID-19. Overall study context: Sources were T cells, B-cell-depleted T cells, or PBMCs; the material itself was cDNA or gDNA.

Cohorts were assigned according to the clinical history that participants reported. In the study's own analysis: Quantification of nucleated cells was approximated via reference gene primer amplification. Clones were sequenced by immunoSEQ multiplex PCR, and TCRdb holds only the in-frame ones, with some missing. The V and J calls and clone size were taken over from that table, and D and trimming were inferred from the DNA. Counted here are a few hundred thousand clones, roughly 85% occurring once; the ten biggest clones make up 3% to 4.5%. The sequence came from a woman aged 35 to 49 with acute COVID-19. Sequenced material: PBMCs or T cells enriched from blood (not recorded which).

The DNA of the CDR3 is TGCGCCAGCAGCCAGGACAGGGTAGGGGAGCAGTACTTC. This codes for CASSQDRVGEQYF. V gene TRBV4-3 combines with J gene TRBJ2-7; 8 nucleotides match TRBD1. CDR3 length: 13 amino acids. Per the germline V gene, CDR1 is LGHNA and CDR2 is YSLEER. The V segment lost 3 bases and the J segment 7 bases; nucleotides outside the gene matches: 5.